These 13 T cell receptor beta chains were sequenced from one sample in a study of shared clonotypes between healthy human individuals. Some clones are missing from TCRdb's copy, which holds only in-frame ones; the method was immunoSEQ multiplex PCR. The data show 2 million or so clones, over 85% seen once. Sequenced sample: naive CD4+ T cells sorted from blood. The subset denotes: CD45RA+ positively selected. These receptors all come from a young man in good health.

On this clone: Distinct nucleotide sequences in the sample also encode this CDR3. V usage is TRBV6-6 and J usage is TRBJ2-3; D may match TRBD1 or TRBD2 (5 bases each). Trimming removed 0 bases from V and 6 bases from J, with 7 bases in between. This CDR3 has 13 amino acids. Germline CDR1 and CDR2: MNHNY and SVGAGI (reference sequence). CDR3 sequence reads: CASSYSRGDTQYF. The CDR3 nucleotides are TGTGCCAGCAGTTACTCGAGGGGCGATACGCAGTATTTT.

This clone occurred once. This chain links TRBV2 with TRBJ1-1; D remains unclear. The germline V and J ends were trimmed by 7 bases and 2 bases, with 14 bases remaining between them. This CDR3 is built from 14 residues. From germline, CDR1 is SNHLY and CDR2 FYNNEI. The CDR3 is CASTPRLSNTEAFF. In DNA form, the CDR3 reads TGTGCCAGCACCCCGCGATTGAGTAACACTGAAGCTTTCTTT.

The CDR3 nucleotides read TGTGCCAGCAGCCCCTCCAGGGTGAACACTGAAGCTTTCTTT. Translating it yields CASSPSRVNTEAFF. This chain links TRBV7-2 with TRBJ1-1; maybe TRBD1 (5 bases). The germline V gene has CDR1 SGHTA and CDR2 FQGNSA. The length of the CDR3 is 14 residues. V was shortened by 5 bases and J by 0 bases, with 10 bases between the two germline ends.

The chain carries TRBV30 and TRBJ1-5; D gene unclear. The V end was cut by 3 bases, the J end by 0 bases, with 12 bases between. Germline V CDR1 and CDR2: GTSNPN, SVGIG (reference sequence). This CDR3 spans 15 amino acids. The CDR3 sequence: CAWSAGTYSNQPQHF. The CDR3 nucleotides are TGTGCCTGGAGCGCCGGAACCTATAGCAATCAGCCCCAGCATTTT.

The CDR3 sequence: CASSLSPDRAVGQPQHF. The CDR3, as DNA: TGTGCCAGCAGCTTATCACCGGACAGGGCCGTGGGGCAGCCCCAGCATTTT. This chain uses TRBV11-2 with TRBJ1-5, with 8 bases fitting TRBD1. The CDR3 sequence is 17 residues long. Per germline, CDR1 SGHAT and CDR2 FQNNGV. Trimming removed 2 bases from V and 7 bases from J; junction bases left unmatched: 13.

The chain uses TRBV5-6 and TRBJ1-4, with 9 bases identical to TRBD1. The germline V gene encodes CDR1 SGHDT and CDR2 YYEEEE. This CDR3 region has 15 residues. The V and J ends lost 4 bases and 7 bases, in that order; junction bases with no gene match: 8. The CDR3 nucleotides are TGTGCCAGCAGCCGGGACAGGGTGATTGGTGAAAAACTGTTTTTT. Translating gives CASSRDRVIGEKLFF.

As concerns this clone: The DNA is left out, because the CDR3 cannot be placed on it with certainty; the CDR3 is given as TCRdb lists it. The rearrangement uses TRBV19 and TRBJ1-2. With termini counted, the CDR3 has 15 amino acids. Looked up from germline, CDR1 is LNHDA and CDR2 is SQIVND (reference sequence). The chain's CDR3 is CASTSGRNTQKGYTF.

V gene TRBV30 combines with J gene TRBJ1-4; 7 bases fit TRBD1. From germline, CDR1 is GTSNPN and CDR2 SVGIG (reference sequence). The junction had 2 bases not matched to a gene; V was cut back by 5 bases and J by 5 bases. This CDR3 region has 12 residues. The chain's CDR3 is CAWGTENEKLFF. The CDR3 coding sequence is TGTGCCTGGGGGACAGAGAATGAAAAACTGTTTTTT.

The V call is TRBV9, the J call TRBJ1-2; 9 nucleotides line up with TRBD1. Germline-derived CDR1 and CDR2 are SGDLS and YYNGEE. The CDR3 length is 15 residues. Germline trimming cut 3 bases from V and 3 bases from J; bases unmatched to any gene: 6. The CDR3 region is CASSAGQGFYYGYTF. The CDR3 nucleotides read TGTGCCAGCAGCGCGGGACAGGGATTTTACTATGGCTACACCTTC.

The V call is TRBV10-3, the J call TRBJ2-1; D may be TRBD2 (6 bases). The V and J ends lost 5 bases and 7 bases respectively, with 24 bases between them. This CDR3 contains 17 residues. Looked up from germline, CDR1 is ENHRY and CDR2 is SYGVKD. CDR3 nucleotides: TGTGCCATCAGTAAATCCGGCGGGCGGGATCTACGTAATGAGCAGTTCTTC. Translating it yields CAISKSGGRDLRNEQFF.

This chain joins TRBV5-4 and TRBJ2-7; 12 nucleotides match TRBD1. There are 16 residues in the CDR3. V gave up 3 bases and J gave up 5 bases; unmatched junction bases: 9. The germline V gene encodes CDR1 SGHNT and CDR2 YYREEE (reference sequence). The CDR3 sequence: CASSSMGQGAWNEQYF. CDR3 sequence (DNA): TGTGCCAGCAGCTCGATGGGACAGGGGGCTTGGAACGAGCAGTACTTC. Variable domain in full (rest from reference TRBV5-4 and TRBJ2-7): ETGVTQSPTHLIKTRGQQVTLRCSSQSGHNTVSWYQQALGQGPQFIFQYYREEENGRGNFPPRFSGLQFPNYSSELNVNALELDDSALYLCASSSMGQGAWNEQYFGPGTRLTVT.

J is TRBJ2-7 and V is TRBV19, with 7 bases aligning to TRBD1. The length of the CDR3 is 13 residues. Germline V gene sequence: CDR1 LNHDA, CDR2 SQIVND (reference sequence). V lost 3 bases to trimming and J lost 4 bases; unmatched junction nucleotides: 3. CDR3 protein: CASSILTGYEQYF. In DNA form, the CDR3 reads TGTGCCAGTAGTATCCTGACAGGGTACGAGCAGTACTTC.

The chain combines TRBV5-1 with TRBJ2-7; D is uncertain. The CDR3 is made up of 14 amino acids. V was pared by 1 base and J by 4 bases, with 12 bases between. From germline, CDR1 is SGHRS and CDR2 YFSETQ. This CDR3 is CASSLSLDGYEQYF. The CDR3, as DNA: TGCGCCAGCAGCTTGTCATTGGACGGTTACGAGCAGTACTTC.